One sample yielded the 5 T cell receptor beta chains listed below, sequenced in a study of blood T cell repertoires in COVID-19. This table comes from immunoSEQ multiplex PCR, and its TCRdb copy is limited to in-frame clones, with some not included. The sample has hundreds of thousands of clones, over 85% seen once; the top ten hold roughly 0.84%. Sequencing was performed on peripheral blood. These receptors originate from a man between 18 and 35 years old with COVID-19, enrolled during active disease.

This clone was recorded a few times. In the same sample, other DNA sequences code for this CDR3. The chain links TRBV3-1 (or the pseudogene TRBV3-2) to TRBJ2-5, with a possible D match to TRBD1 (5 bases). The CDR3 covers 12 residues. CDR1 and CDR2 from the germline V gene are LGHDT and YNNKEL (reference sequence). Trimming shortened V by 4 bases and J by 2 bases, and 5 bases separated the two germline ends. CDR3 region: CASSRTQETQYF. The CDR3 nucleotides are TGTGCCAGCAGCCGGACACAAGAGACCCAGTACTTC.

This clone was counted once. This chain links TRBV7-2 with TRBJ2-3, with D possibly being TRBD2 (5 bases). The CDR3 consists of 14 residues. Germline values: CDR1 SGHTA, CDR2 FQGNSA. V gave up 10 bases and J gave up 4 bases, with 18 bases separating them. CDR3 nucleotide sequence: TGTGCCAACCCTCGCGGACTTTCAGCAGATACGCAGTATTTT. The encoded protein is CANPRGLSADTQYF.

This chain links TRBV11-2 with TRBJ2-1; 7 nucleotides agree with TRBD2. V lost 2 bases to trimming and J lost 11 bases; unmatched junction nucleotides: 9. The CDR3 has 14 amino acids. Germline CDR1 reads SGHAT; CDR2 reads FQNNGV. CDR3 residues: CASSLRFSGVQQFF. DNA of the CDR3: TGTGCCAGCAGCTTAAGGTTCAGCGGGGTGCAGCAGTTCTTC.

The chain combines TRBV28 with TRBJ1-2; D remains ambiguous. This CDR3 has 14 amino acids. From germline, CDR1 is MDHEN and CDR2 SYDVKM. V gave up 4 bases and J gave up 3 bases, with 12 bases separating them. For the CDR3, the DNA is TGTGCCAGCAGTTATCGGGTTACACACTATGGCTACACCTTC. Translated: CASSYRVTHYGYTF.

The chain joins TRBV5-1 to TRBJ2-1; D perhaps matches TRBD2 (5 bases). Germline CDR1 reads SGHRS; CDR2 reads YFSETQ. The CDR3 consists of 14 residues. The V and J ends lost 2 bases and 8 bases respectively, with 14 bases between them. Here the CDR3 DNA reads TGCGCCAGCAGCTTCGGCGGGTATACCGATGAGCAGTTCTTC. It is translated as CASSFGGYTDEQFF.